This record covers a single T cell receptor beta chain. A fixed DNA input of 350 ng was used per bulk PBMC sample. Profiled with immunoSEQ multiplex PCR; TCRdb holds only in-frame clones, not every one. The data hold under 8,500 clones, with 85% to 90% observed a single time. These data originate in a study of blood T cell dynamics during melanoma immunotherapy. This CDR3 comprises 15 residues. V lost 4 bases and J 2 bases, leaving 16 bases between the germline ends. CDR1 and CDR2 from the germline V gene are SGHRS and YFSETQ. Time point here: week 3, after first cycle of checkpoint inhibitor. Sampling occurred pretreatment (T0) and at week 3 (W3), after cycle one of checkpoint blockade.

The chain joins TRBV5-1 to TRBJ2-7; D is possibly TRBD2 (6 bases). The receptor comes from a human donor with melanoma. The sequences come from blood, collected from a patient treated with checkpoint blockade. The CDR3 loop is CASSRNPAGPYEQYF. The DNA for the CDR3 is TGCGCCAGCAGCCGGAACCCGGCGGGGCCCTACGAGCAGTACTTC. The entire variable domain, with the rest obtained from reference TRBV5-1 and TRBJ2-7, is as follows: KAGVTQTPRYLIKTRGQQVTLSCSPISGHRSVSWYQQTPGQGLQFLFEYFSETQRNKGNFPGRFSGRQFSNSRSEMNVSTLELGDSALYLCASSRNPAGPYEQYFGPGTRLTVT.